The next 8 T cell receptor beta chains were all read from a single sample in a study of PD-1 blockade in classical Hodgkin lymphoma. TCRdb's table, derived via immunoSEQ multiplex PCR, lists solely in-frame clones and lacks some. Seen here are 18,000 or so clones, around 74% observed once, and the top ten hold 2% to 2.5%. The sample's time point: cycle 4 day 1 (C4D1), after six to seven weeks of nivolumab. Every patient relapsed after autologous stem cell transplantation, and brentuximab vedotin exposure varied. Purification of CD4+ T cells from thawed PBMCs was performed via magnetic negative selection. The material was CD4+ T cells from blood, obtained before the fourth cycle of nivolumab. The receptors come from a human donor with classical Hodgkin lymphoma.

J is TRBJ2-2 and V is TRBV5-1, with D unresolved. Trimming pared 0 bases from V and 3 bases from J, leaving 3 bases between. The CDR3 is 13 residues long. The germline V gene encodes CDR1 SGHRS and CDR2 YFSETQ. This CDR3 is CASSLDYTGELFF. The CDR3 DNA follows: TGCGCCAGCAGCTTGGATTACACCGGGGAGCTGTTTTTT.

The chain recombines TRBV7-8 with TRBJ1-6; D gene unclear. Germline V gives CDR1 SGHVS, CDR2 FQNEAQ. The CDR3 has 14 amino acids. Trimming shortened V by 1 base and J by 7 bases, and 8 bases separated the two germline ends. The CDR3 DNA is TGTGCCAGCAGCTTAGAAGGCAGGAATTCACCCCTCCACTTT. It encodes CASSLEGRNSPLHF.

V usage is TRBV2 and J usage is TRBJ2-1; D not certain. CDR1 and CDR2 from the germline V gene are SNHLY and FYNNEI. V lost 4 bases and J 10 bases, leaving 11 bases between the germline ends. This CDR3 comprises 12 residues. CDR3 amino acids: CASSVFSQEQFF. The CDR3 region has the DNA TGTGCCAGCAGTGTTTTTAGTCAGGAGCAGTTCTTC.

The chain has TRBV19 and TRBJ2-7; the match to TRBD2 covers 8 bases. This CDR3 region has 14 residues. Looked up from germline, CDR1 is LNHDA and CDR2 is SQIVND (reference sequence). The V segment lost 4 bases and the J segment 3 bases; nucleotides outside the gene matches: 5. The CDR3 reads CASSRAAGVYEQYF. DNA of the CDR3: TGTGCCAGTAGTAGGGCAGCGGGAGTCTACGAGCAGTACTTC. Looking up the rest from reference TRBV19 and TRBJ2-7 gives the full variable domain: DGGITQSPKYLFRKEGQNVTLSCEQNLNHDAMYWYRQDPGQGLRLIYYSQIVNDFQKGDIAEGYSVSREKKESFPLTVTSAQKNPTAFYLCASSRAAGVYEQYFGPGTRLTVT.

The chain employs TRBV4-3 and TRBJ2-1; D remains unclear. The CDR3 covers 15 residues. The V end lost 0 bases, the J end lost 5 bases, and 11 bases lay between the germline ends. Per the germline V gene, CDR1 is LGHNA and CDR2 is YSLEER. The CDR3, as DNA: TGCGCCAGCAGCCAAGAGATTGGCCGAAACAATGAGCAGTTCTTC. Residues: CASSQEIGRNNEQFF.

The J gene is TRBJ1-4, the V gene TRBV7-9; D unresolved. The CDR3 is 15 residues long. Deletions cut 0 bases from V and 6 bases from J, with 11 bases between. CDR1 and CDR2 (germline): SEHNR, FQNEAQ (reference sequence). In DNA, the CDR3 is TGTGCCAGCAGCTTAGCTTCCGGATCCTATGAAAAACTGTTTTTT. Amino acid sequence: CASSLASGSYEKLFF.

The V call is TRBV7-9, the J call TRBJ2-1; either TRBD1 or TRBD2 may fit D (5 bases each). Germline V gene sequence: CDR1 SEHNR, CDR2 FQNEAQ (reference sequence). Between the trimmed V and J ends, which lost 5 bases and 7 bases, there was a span of 24 bases. CDR3 size: 17 residues. CDR3 amino acids: CASSPPGFRDGTNEQFF. The CDR3 DNA follows: TGTGCCAGCAGCCCCCCCGGCTTTAGGGACGGGACGAATGAGCAGTTCTTC.

The J gene is TRBJ1-3, the V gene TRBV6-5; no firm D call. Germline lookup yields CDR1 MNHEY and CDR2 SVGAGI. V lost 2 bases, J lost 0 bases, and 5 bases lay in between. The CDR3 consists of 14 residues. The CDR3 sequence is CASSYGNSGNTIYF. In nucleotides, the CDR3 is TGTGCCAGCAGTTACGGGAACTCTGGAAACACCATATATTTT.